The present entry profiles one TCR beta chain with its context. This entry is derived from a study of sequential checkpoint blockade in melanoma. Treatment here: randomized to nivolumab then ipilimumab (arm A) or the reverse (arm B). Patients had received no earlier DNA-damaging chemotherapy. This table comes from immunoSEQ multiplex PCR, and its TCRdb copy is limited to in-frame clones, with some not included. The sample has about 18,000 clones, around 74% seen once. The V gene's germline CDR1 is SQVTM and CDR2 ANQGSEA. This CDR3 is built from 13 residues. V shed 7 bases and J 3 bases; nucleotides not matched to a gene: 7.

This TCR was recovered from a human donor with melanoma. This chain joins TRBV29-1 and TRBJ1-2; 8 bases agree with TRBD1. Sequenced material: CD8+ T cells sorted from blood (inferred from file names), taken from a patient given nivolumab and ipilimumab in sequence. CDR3 coding DNA: TGCAGCGGCACCACAGGGGGTGACTATGGCTACACCTTC. Its protein is CSGTTGGDYGYTF.